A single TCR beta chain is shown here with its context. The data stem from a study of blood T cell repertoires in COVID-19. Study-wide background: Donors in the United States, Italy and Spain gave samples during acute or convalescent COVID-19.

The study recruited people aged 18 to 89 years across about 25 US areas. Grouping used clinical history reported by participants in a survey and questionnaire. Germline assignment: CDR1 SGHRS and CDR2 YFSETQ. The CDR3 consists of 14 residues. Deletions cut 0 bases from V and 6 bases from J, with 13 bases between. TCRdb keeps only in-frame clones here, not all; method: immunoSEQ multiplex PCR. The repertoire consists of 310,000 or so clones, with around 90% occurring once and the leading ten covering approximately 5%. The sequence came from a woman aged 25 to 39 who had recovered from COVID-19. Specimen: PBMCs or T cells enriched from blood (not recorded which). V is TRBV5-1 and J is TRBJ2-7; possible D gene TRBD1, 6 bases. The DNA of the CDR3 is TGCGCCAGCAGCTTGGGCATCCAGGGGTTCGAGCAGTACTTC. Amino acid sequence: CASSLGIQGFEQYF.